The present T cell receptor beta chain was sequenced within a study of blood T cell repertoires in COVID-19. Study details: Samples came from the United States, Italy and Spain, spanning acute and convalescent COVID-19.

Participant ages covered roughly 18 to 90 years across 24 US areas. Membership in each cohort depended on participant-reported clinical history. In the original analysis: Reference gene primers were amplified, and this amplification served to estimate nucleated cell counts. Sequencing was performed with immunoSEQ multiplex PCR; in TCRdb, only in-frame clones are kept and a portion is missing. The DNA gave D and trimming, while V, J and clone size come from that table. The table includes 300,000 to 400,000 clones, about 90% detected once. Germline V gives CDR1 MNHEY, CDR2 SMNVEV (reference sequence). There are 11 residues in the CDR3. The J segment lost 9 bases and the V segment lost 6 bases, leaving 4 bases of the junction unmatched.

Sequenced input: PBMCs or T cells enriched from blood (not recorded which). V gene TRBV27 combines with J gene TRBJ1-2; 7 nucleotides agree with TRBD1. The sequence was obtained from a woman in her twenties or thirties who had recovered from COVID-19. The CDR3 DNA is TGTGCCAGCAGCCAACAGGGGCGCTACACCTTC. This gives the protein CASSQQGRYTF.